The 2 T cell receptor beta chains presented below share a single source sample, sequenced in a study of blood T cells in healthy people across ages. Primers used in a second PCR of about 7 to 12 cycles were a sample-barcoded 5' primer and a J-beta primer mix. Via MiXCR, TCRdb re-called the 5' RACE reads, giving one row per CDR3 protein. The table shows approximately 800,000 distinct CDR3 sequences, with 55% to 70% occurring only once. Sequencing input: blood. The receptors shown here come from a man between 25 and 39 years old in good health.

The CDR3 DNA reads TGCAGTGCTAGAGCCTCGGGGCCGATAGAGACCCAGTACTTC. This encodes CSARASGPIETQYF. The rearrangement joins TRBV20-1 to TRBJ2-5, with D possibly being TRBD1 or TRBD2 (5 bases each). Germline assignment: CDR1 DFQATT and CDR2 SNEGSKA (reference sequence). V lost 1 base and J lost 4, with 13 bases in between. The CDR3 is made up of 14 amino acids.

The chain links TRBV6-4 to TRBJ2-6; weak D call: TRBD2 (5 bases). The germline gives CDR1 MRHNA, CDR2 SNTAGT. The CDR3 contains 21 residues. The ends were cut back, 7 bases at V and 1 base at J, with 29 bases in the middle. The CDR3 bases are TGTGCCAGCACCGAATACCATTTCCAGCGGAAGACCCTATCTGGGGCCAACGTCCTGACTTTC. Residues: CASTEYHFQRKTLSGANVLTF.